These 5 T cell receptor beta chains were sequenced from one sample in a study of blood T cells in healthy people across ages. Sample-barcoded 5' priming and a J-beta primer mix drove a second PCR of about 6 to 11 cycles. One entry per CDR3 protein results from TCRdb running MiXCR on the 5' RACE reads. The sample shows about 1.8 million distinct CDR3 sequences, about 50% of them seen only once. The sequenced material came from blood. The receptors were gathered from a woman between 40 and 50 years old in good health.

In this sample, this clonotype turned up a few times. This chain's CDR3 is CASSPAGGFNSYEQYF. The CDR3 DNA reads TGTGCCAGCAGCCCCGCGGGGGGATTTAATTCCTACGAGCAGTACTTC. The chain joins TRBV27 to TRBJ2-7; 8 bases are a match to TRBD2. Germline V gives CDR1 MNHEY, CDR2 SMNVEV (reference sequence). V lost 6 bases, J lost 1 base, and 11 bases stayed unmatched. The CDR3 contains 16 residues.

CDR3 in DNA: TGTGCCAGCAGCTGGGGTGGAGGGGAAGAGACCCAGTACTTC. Residues: CASSWGGGEETQYF. The chain is built from TRBV7-9 and TRBJ2-7; TRBD2 is a possible D gene (6 bases). Near its end, the DNA agrees better with TRBJ2-5, so the J call may be wrong. The CDR3 contains 14 residues. Per the germline V gene, CDR1 is SEHNR and CDR2 is FQNEAQ (reference sequence).

This clonotype was recorded a few times. The rearrangement joins TRBV27 to TRBJ1-6; no reliable D call. Germline V gene data show CDR1 as MNHEY and CDR2 as SMNVEV (reference sequence). Trimming took off 2 bases at V and 12 bases at J, with 8 bases between the two ends. The CDR3 contains 12 residues. CDR3 in amino acids: CASSLKVGPLHF. The CDR3 DNA follows: TGTGCCAGCAGTTTAAAGGTGGGACCCCTCCACTTT.

Note on this clonotype: Its ends do not fully match the called genes, so a read error is possible. The chain is built from TRBV29-1 and TRBJ2-3, with TRBD2 as a possible D gene (7 bases). The CDR3 loop spans 15 amino acids. Germline V gives CDR1 SQVTM, CDR2 ANQGSEA. The CDR3 is CSARGAGASTDTQYF. The CDR3 DNA reads TGCAGCGCCAGAGGGGCGGGGGCTAGCACAGATACTCAGTATTTT.

The rearrangement joins TRBV29-1 to TRBJ2-1, with D maybe TRBD1 (5 bases). The CDR3 loop spans 12 amino acids. With 7 bases removed from V and 7 bases from J, the gap between germline ends came to 14 bases. Germline values: CDR1 SQVTM, CDR2 ANQGSEA. The CDR3 loop is CSGVSGPNEQFF. Here the CDR3 DNA reads TGCAGCGGGGTGTCAGGGCCGAATGAGCAGTTCTTC.